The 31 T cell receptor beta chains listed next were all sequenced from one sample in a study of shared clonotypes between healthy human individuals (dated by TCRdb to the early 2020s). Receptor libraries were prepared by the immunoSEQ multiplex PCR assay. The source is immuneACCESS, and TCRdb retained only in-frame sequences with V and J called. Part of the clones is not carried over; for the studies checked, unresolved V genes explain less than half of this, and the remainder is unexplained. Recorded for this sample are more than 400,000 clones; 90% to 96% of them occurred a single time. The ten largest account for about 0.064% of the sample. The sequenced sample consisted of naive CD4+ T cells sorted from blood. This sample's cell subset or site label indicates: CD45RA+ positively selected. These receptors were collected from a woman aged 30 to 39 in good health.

CDR3 coding DNA: TGTGCCAGCAGCTATCAAAGGGGGGACGAGCAGTACTTC. It specifies CASSYQRGDEQYF. The V and J genes are TRBV7-6 and TRBJ2-7; D may be TRBD1 or TRBD2 (6 bases each). Germline V CDR1 and CDR2: SGHVS, FNYEAQ. This CDR3 comprises 13 residues. Trimming took 4 bases from V and 5 from J, leaving 12 bases between them.

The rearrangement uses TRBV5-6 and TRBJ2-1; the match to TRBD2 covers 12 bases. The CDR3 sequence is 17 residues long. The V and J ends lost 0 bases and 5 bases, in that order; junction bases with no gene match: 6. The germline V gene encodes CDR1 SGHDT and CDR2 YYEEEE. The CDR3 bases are TGTGCCAGCAGCTTGGTCCTGACTAGCGGGAGTGACAATGAGCAGTTCTTC. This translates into CASSLVLTSGSDNEQFF.

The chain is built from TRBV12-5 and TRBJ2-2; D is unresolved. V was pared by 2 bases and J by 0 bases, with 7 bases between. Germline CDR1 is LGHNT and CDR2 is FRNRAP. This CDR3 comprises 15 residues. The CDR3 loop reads CASGLSRTNTGELFF. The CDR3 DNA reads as TGTGCTAGTGGTTTGTCCCGTACGAACACCGGGGAGCTGTTTTTT.

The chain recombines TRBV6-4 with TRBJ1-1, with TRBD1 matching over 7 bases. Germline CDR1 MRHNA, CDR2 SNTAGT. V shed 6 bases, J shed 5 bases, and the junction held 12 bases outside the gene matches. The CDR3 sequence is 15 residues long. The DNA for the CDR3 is TGTGCCAGCAGCCGGGACAGACTAGGAGAGACTGAAGCTTTCTTT. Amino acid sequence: CASSRDRLGETEAFF.

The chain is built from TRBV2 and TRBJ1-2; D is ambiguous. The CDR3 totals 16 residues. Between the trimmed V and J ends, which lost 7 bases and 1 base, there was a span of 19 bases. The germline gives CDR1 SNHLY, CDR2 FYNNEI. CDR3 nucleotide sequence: TGTGCCAGCAACGGGATGGGTAATATATATAACTATGGCTACACCTTC. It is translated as CASNGMGNIYNYGYTF.

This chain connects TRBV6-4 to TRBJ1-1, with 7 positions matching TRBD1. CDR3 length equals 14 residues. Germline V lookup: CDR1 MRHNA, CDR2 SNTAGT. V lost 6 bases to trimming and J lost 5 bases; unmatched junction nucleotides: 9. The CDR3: CASRMGDRDTEAFF. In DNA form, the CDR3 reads TGTGCCAGCAGAATGGGAGACAGGGATACTGAAGCTTTCTTT.

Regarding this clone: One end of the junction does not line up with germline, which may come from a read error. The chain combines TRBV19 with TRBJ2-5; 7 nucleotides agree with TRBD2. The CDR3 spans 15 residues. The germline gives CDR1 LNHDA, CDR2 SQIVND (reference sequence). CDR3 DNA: TGTACCAGTAACCGCGGGGGTGAATACCAAGAGACCCAGTACTTC. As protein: CTSNRGGEYQETQYF.

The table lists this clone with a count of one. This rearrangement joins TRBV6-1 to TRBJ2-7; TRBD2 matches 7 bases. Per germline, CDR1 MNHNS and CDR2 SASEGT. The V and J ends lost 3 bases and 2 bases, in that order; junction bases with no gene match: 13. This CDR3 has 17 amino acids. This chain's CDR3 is CASSDGLVAAGAYEQYF. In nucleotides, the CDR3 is TGTGCCAGCAGTGATGGACTAGTGGCGGCGGGCGCCTACGAGCAGTACTTC.

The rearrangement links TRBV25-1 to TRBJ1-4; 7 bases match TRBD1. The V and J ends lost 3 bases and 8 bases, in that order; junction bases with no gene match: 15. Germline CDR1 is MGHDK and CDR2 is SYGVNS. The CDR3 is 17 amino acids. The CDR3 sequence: CASSDHKSGQAKEKLFF. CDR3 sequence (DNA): TGTGCCAGCAGTGACCATAAGTCAGGACAGGCGAAAGAAAAACTGTTTTTT.

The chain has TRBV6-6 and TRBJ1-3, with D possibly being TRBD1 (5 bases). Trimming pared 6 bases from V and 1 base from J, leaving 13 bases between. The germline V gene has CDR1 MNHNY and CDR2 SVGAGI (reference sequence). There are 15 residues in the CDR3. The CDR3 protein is CASRRDRESGNTIYF. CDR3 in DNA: TGTGCCAGCAGGCGCGACAGAGAGTCTGGAAACACCATATATTTT.

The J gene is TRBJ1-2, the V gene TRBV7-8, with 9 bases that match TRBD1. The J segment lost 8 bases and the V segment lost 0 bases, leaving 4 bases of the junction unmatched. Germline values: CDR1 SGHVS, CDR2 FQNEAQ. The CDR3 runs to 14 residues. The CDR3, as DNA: TGTGCCAGCAGCTTAGCGTGGACAGGGGACGGCTACACCTTC. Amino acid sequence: CASSLAWTGDGYTF.

The CDR3 reads CASSPPSGDEQYF. CDR3 nucleotides: TGTGCCAGCAGCCCCCCCTCCGGGGACGAGCAGTACTTC. The rearrangement links TRBV4-2 to TRBJ2-7, with D perhaps TRBD2 (5 bases). The germline CDR1 and CDR2 sequences are LGHNA and YNFKEQ. The CDR3 runs 13 residues. Trimming removed 4 bases from V and 5 bases from J, with 12 bases in between.

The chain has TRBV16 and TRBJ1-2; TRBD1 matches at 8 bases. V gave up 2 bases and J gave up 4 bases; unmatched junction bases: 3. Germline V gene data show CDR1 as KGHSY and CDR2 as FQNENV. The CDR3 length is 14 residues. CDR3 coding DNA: TGTGCCAGCAGCCAACAACAGGGGGGCTATGGCTACACCTTC. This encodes CASSQQQGGYGYTF.

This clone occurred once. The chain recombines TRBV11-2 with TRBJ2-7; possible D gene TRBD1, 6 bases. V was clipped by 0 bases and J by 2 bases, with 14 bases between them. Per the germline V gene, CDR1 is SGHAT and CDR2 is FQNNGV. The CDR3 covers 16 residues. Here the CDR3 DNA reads TGTGCCAGCAGCTTAGATTTAGAACAGGGAGCCTACGAGCAGTACTTC. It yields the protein CASSLDLEQGAYEQYF.

The CDR3, as DNA: TGTGCCAGCACCTCCTTTAACTCTGGAAACACCATATATTTT. Encoded protein: CASTSFNSGNTIYF. The chain carries TRBV5-5 and TRBJ1-3, with D uncertain. This CDR3 spans 14 amino acids. CDR1 is SGHKS, CDR2 YYEKEE, per germline (reference sequence). Trimming left V 6 bases short and J 0 bases short, with 10 bases between.

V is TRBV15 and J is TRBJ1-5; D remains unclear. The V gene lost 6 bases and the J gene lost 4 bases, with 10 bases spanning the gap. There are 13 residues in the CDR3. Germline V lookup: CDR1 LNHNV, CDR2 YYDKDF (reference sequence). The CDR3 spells CATSGRLNQPQHF. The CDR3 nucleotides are TGTGCCACCAGTGGGAGGCTAAATCAGCCCCAGCATTTT.

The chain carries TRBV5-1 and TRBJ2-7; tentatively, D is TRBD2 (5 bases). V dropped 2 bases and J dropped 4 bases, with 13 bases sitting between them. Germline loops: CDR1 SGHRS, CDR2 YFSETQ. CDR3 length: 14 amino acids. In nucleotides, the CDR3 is TGCGCCAGCAGCTTAAGTGGGAGTATGTACGAGCAGTACTTC. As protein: CASSLSGSMYEQYF. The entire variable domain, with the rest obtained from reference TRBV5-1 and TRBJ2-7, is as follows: KAGVTQTPRYLIKTRGQQVTLSCSPISGHRSVSWYQQTPGQGLQFLFEYFSETQRNKGNFPGRFSGRQFSNSRSEMNVSTLELGDSALYLCASSLSGSMYEQYFGPGTRLTVT.

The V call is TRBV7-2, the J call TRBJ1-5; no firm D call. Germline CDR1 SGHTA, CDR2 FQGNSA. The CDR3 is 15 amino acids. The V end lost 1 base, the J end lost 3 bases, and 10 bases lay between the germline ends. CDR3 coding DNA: TGTGCCAGCAGCTTAGAAGTATCTGTCAATCAGCCCCAGCATTTT. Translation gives CASSLEVSVNQPQHF.

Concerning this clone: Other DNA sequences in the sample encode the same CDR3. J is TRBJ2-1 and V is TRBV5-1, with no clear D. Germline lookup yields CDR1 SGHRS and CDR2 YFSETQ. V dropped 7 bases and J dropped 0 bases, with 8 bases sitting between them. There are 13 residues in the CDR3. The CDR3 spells CASSSVSYNEQFF. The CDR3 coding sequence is TGCGCCAGCTCGTCGGTCTCCTACAATGAGCAGTTCTTC.

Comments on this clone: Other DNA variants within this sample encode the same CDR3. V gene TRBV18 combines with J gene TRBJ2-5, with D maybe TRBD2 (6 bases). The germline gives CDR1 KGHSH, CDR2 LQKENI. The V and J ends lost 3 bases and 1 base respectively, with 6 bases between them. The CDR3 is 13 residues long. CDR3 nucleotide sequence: TGTGCCAGCTCACCCGGGAGCCAAGAGACCCAGTACTTC. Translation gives CASSPGSQETQYF.

The CDR3 bases are TGTGCCAGCAGCTTAGATGAGCTTTGGGCGGCGGGAGGCCGGAGTGAGCAGTTCTTC. It codes for CASSLDELWAAGGRSEQFF. This rearrangement joins TRBV7-6 to TRBJ2-1; 8 nucleotides agree with TRBD2. This CDR3 is 19 amino acids long. From germline, CDR1 is SGHVS and CDR2 FNYEAQ. V trimming: 1 base; J trimming: 9 bases; junction bases outside the gene matches: 20.

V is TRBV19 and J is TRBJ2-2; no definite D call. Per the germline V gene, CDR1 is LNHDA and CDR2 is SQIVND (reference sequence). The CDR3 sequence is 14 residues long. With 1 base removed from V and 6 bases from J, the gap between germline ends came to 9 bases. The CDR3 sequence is CASSIAGQPGELFF. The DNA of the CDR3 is TGTGCCAGTAGTATAGCGGGTCAGCCCGGGGAGCTGTTTTTT. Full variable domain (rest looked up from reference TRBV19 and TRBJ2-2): DGGITQSPKYLFRKEGQNVTLSCEQNLNHDAMYWYRQDPGQGLRLIYYSQIVNDFQKGDIAEGYSVSREKKESFPLTVTSAQKNPTAFYLCASSIAGQPGELFFGEGSRLTVL.

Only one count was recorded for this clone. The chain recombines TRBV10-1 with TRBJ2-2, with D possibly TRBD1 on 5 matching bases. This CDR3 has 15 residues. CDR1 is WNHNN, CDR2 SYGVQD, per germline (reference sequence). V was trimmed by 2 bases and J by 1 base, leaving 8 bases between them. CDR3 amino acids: CASSENQGNTGELFF. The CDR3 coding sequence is TGCGCCAGCAGTGAGAATCAGGGGAACACCGGGGAGCTGTTTTTT.

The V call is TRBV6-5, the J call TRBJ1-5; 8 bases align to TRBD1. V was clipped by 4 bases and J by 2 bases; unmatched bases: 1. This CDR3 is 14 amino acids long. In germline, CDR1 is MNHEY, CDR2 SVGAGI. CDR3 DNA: TGTGCCAGCAGTTTGGGACAGGGCAATCAGCCCCAGCATTTT. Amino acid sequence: CASSLGQGNQPQHF.

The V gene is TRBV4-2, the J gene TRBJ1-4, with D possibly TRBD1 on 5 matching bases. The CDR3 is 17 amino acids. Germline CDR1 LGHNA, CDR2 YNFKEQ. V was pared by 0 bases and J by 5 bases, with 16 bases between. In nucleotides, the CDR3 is TGTGCCAGCAGCCAAGAAGGGGCAGGGAGGGGAAATGAAAAACTGTTTTTT. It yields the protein CASSQEGAGRGNEKLFF.

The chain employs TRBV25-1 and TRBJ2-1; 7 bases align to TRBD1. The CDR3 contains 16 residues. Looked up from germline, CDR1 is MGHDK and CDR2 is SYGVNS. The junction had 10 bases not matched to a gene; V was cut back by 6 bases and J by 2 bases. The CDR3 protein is CASRGRDSRTYNEQFF. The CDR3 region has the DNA TGTGCCAGCAGGGGACGGGACAGCAGGACCTACAATGAGCAGTTCTTC.

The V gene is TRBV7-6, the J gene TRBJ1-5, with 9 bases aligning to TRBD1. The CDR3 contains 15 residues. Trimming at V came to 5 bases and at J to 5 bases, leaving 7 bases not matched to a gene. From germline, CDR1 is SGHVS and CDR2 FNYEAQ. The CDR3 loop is CASSPQTGGDQPQHF. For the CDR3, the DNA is TGTGCCAGCAGCCCGCAGACAGGGGGGGATCAGCCCCAGCATTTT.

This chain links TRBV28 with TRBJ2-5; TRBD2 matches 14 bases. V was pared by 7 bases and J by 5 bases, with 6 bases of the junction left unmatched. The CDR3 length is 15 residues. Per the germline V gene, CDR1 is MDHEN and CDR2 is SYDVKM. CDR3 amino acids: CASTTSGRAPETQYF. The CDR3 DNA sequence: TGTGCCAGCACGACTAGCGGGAGGGCCCCGGAGACCCAGTACTTC.

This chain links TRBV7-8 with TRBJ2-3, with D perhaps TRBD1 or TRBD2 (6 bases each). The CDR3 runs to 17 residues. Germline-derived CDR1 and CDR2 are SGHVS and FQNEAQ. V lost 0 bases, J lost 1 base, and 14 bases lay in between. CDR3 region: CASSLAEGGGGTDTQYF. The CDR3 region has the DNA TGTGCCAGCAGCTTAGCAGAGGGGGGAGGTGGCACAGATACGCAGTATTTT. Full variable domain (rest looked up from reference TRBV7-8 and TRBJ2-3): GAGVSQSPRYKVAKRGQDVALRCDPISGHVSLFWYQQALGQGPEFLTYFQNEAQLDKSGLPSDRFFAERPEGSVSTLKIQRTQQEDSAVYLCASSLAEGGGGTDTQYFGPGTRLTVL.

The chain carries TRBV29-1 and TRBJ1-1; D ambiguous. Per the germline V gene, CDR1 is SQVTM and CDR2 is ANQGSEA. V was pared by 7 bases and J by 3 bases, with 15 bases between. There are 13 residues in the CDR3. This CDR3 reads CSAHQVGDTEAFF. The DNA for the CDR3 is TGCAGCGCTCACCAAGTCGGAGACACTGAAGCTTTCTTT.

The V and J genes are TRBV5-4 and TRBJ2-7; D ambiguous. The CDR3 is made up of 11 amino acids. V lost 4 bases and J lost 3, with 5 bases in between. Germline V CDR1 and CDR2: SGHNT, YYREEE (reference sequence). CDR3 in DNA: TGTGCCAGCAGCGCCGGCTACGAGCAGTACTTC. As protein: CASSAGYEQYF.